This section outlines one TCR beta chain sequence together with its context. The antigen is unknown. The primer mix had 60 Vbeta and 13 Jbeta primers. Only in-frame clones appear in the TCRdb table, and some are missing; sequencing was by immunoSEQ multiplex PCR. This repertoire shows over 110,000 clones, 82% found once; its top ten account for about 2.3%. This sample stems from a study of cytomegalovirus exposure and HLA in healthy donors. Study-wide results and limits: TCR beta sequences reportedly predicted most subjects' HLA-A and HLA-B alleles accurately. A few CMV-associated chains were confirmed in vitro to be specific for CMV antigens.

The germline V gene has CDR1 SGHDT and CDR2 YYEEEE. V shed 9 bases, J shed 7 bases, and the junction held 12 bases outside the gene matches. The CDR3 runs to 14 residues. Sequencing was carried out using PBMCs. This TCR came from a male donor in good health and CMV-seronegative. The chain is built from TRBV5-6 and TRBJ2-7; TRBD2 aligns across 11 bases. DNA of the CDR3: TGTGCCACCACCTTAGCGGGAGGGAGTTGGGAGCAGTACTTC. Amino acid sequence: CATTLAGGSWEQYF.